This T cell receptor beta chain appears in the sequencing data of a study of patients and donors after allogeneic stem cell transplantation. This clonotype has just a few counts. Trimming took off 1 base at V and 11 bases at J, with 9 bases between the two ends. This CDR3 has 13 amino acids. CDR1 and CDR2 (germline): SEHNR, FQNEAQ (reference sequence). One entry per CDR3 protein, called by TCRdb with MiXCR from the RT-PCR reads. The sample has hundreds of thousands of distinct CDR3 sequences; 35% to 45% are singletons. The sequence came from a human donor who was either an allogeneic HSCT recipient or a stem cell or donor lymphocyte infusion donor (not recorded which). It is not recorded whose cells these are; they may come from a transplant donor. The sample comprised blood, either unsorted or a sorted T cell fraction (not recorded which). This chain joins TRBV7-9 and TRBJ1-6; D is undetermined. The CDR3 sequence is CASSLDPKAPLHF. Here the CDR3 DNA reads TGTGCCAGCAGCTTAGACCCGAAAGCACCCCTCCACTTT.